Listed here are 28 T cell receptor beta chains from one sample, sequenced in a study of early T cells in non-severe SARS-CoV-2 infection (dated by TCRdb to the early 2020s). The library relied on 5' RACE. This sample was sequenced with a NextSeq 500. TCRdb reworked the public reads: Q25 trimming with fastp, MiXCR clone assembly, productive beta chains retained. Rows with one shared CDR3 protein collapse into an entry with the most common genes and DNA. For this sample there are 50,000 to 70,000 distinct CDR3 sequences; about an eighth appear just once. The top ten clonotypes cover around 4.5% of the sample. Sequencing used whole blood. All receptors derive from an adult who was a healthcare worker with PCR-confirmed SARS-CoV-2 infection or an uninfected control (not recorded which).

On this clonotype: A much larger clone is a single base away; this may be a read error. The V gene is TRBV27, the J gene TRBJ1-5; D perhaps matches TRBD1 (6 bases). Germline-derived CDR1 and CDR2 are MNHEY and SMNVEV (reference sequence). V lost 7 bases and J 0 bases, leaving 13 bases between the germline ends. This CDR3 spans 15 amino acids. Written as DNA, the CDR3 is TGTGCCAGCACCCCAAGGGGGGTTAGCAATCAGCCCCAGCATTTT. Protein product: CASTPRGVSNQPQHF.

There are many counts of this clonotype. The chain employs TRBV7-2 and TRBJ1-5; D not resolved. V was trimmed by 1 base and J by 2 bases, leaving 12 bases between them. Germline CDR1 is SGHTA and CDR2 is FQGNSA. The CDR3 sequence is 16 residues long. CDR3 nucleotide sequence: TGTGCCAGCAGCTTAGGTCTAGGGTATGGCAATCAGCCCCAGCATTTT. This sequence encodes CASSLGLGYGNQPQHF.

The chain employs TRBV3-1 and TRBJ1-5; 8 bases align to TRBD1. V lost 3 bases to trimming and J lost 6 bases; unmatched junction nucleotides: 4. Germline V gene data show CDR1 as LGHDT and CDR2 as YNNKEL (reference sequence). The CDR3 length is 14 residues. CDR3 sequence reads: CASSHGQGIQPQHF. The DNA for the CDR3 is TGTGCCAGCAGCCACGGACAGGGCATTCAGCCCCAGCATTTT.

V usage is TRBV6-5 and J usage is TRBJ1-1, with 7 bases identical to TRBD1. CDR1 and CDR2 (germline): MNHEY, SVGAGI. Trimming at V came to 8 bases and at J to 4 bases, leaving 7 bases not matched to a gene. There are 13 residues in the CDR3. This chain's CDR3 is CASGRQGPTEAFF. In nucleotides, the CDR3 is TGTGCCAGCGGCCGACAGGGTCCCACTGAAGCTTTCTTT.

V is TRBV29-1 and J is TRBJ2-5, with D maybe TRBD1 (5 bases). Germline CDR1 SQVTM, CDR2 ANQGSEA. This CDR3 spans 13 amino acids. Trimming removed 2 bases from V and 2 bases from J, with 9 bases in between. The DNA of the CDR3 is TGCAGCGTTGAAAACAGGATACAAGAGACCCAGTACTTC. Protein sequence: CSVENRIQETQYF.

This clonotype appeared many times. The CDR3, as DNA: TGCAGCGTTGATGTCGGGGTTCACACCGGGGAGCTGTTTTTT. Its translation is CSVDVGVHTGELFF. The rearrangement links TRBV29-1 to TRBJ2-2, with a weak D call TRBD2 (5 bases). The CDR3 spans 14 residues. The ends were cut back, 3 bases at V and 3 bases at J, with 11 bases in the middle. Germline V gives CDR1 SQVTM, CDR2 ANQGSEA.

This clonotype was counted ten times or more. The J gene is TRBJ2-3, the V gene TRBV7-9; unclear D gene. V gave up 4 bases and J gave up 5 bases, with 4 bases separating them. There are 11 residues in the CDR3. CDR1 SEHNR and CDR2 FQNEAQ come from the germline V gene (reference sequence). The CDR3 DNA follows: TGTGCCAGCAGCTACGGAGATACGCAGTATTTT. This translates into CASSYGDTQYF.

This clonotype was found a few times. This rearrangement joins TRBV2 to TRBJ1-5; unclear D gene. The CDR3 is 14 residues long. Germline V gene lookup returns CDR1 SNHLY and CDR2 FYNNEI. V was cut by 6 bases and J by 4 bases, with 13 bases left in between. CDR3 nucleotide sequence: TGTGCCAGCAGGCACCGGGAGCCAAATCAGCCCCAGCATTTT. This gives the protein CASRHREPNQPQHF. The variable domain in full, with the rest retrieved from reference TRBV2 and TRBJ1-5, is EPEVTQTPSHQVTQMGQEVILRCVPISNHLYFYWYRQILGQKVEFLVSFYNNEISEKSEIFDDQFSVERPDGSNFTLKIRSTKLEDSAMYFCASRHREPNQPQHFGDGTRLSIL.

In its sample, this clonotype was seen a few times. The V gene is TRBV13, the J gene TRBJ2-3; D possibly corresponds to TRBD1 (6 bases). Trimming removed 2 bases at V and 0 bases at J, with 12 bases between. This CDR3 spans 16 amino acids. Looked up from germline, CDR1 is PRHDT and CDR2 is FYEKMQ (reference sequence). The CDR3 DNA is TGTGCCAGCAGCTTAAGGGACATGGCCAGCACAGATACGCAGTATTTT. It translates to CASSLRDMASTDTQYF.

This clonotype was found many times. The chain uses TRBV5-5 and TRBJ1-1; D not certain. V was pared by 2 bases and J by 0 bases, with 8 bases between. The length of the CDR3 is 14 residues. Germline V gene sequence: CDR1 SGHKS, CDR2 YYEKEE (reference sequence). For the CDR3, the DNA is TGTGCCAGCAGCTTCCCCGGGCTGAACACTGAAGCTTTCTTT. Residues: CASSFPGLNTEAFF.

The chain recombines TRBV29-1 with TRBJ2-3; 11 positions agree with TRBD2. The trim removed 6 bases at V and 1 base at J, leaving 6 bases unmatched. Germline V gene data show CDR1 as SQVTM and CDR2 as ANQGSEA. The CDR3 totals 15 residues. CDR3 bases: TGCAGCGTCGGGACTAGCGGTATGGGCACAGATACGCAGTATTTT. Translated: CSVGTSGMGTDTQYF.

The gene calls are TRBV20-1 and TRBJ1-5; tentative D call: TRBD1 (5 bases). The V end was cut by 5 bases, the J end by 1 base, with 12 bases between. The CDR3 is 14 amino acids. Germline-derived CDR1 and CDR2 are DFQATT and SNEGSKA (reference sequence). The CDR3, as DNA: TGCAGTGCTTCGGGAAAGGGGAGCAATCAGCCCCAGCATTTT. It codes for CSASGKGSNQPQHF.

The chain carries TRBV4-3 and TRBJ1-2; the D is unclear. The CDR3 spans 15 residues. Between the trimmed V and J ends, which lost 0 bases and 0 bases, there was a span of 8 bases. Germline CDR1 and CDR2: LGHNA and YSLEER. CDR3 in DNA: TGCGCCAGCAGCCAAGACCTGCCTACTAACTATGGCTACACCTTC. This translates into CASSQDLPTNYGYTF.

This clonotype appeared many times. The chain is built from TRBV4-3 and TRBJ2-3; D is unresolved. Per the germline V gene, CDR1 is LGHNA and CDR2 is YSLEER. The CDR3 is made up of 14 amino acids. The V gene lost 3 bases and the J gene lost 3 bases, with 10 bases spanning the gap. DNA for the CDR3: TGCGCCAGCAGCCAGACTCAGGTGACAGATACGCAGTATTTT. Amino acid sequence: CASSQTQVTDTQYF.

Only a few counts were recorded for this clonotype. V and J are TRBV12-3 or TRBV12-4 and TRBJ2-7; TRBD2 agrees at 7 bases. V trimming: 5 bases; J trimming: 6 bases; junction bases outside the gene matches: 7. The CDR3 is made up of 13 amino acids. The CDR3 DNA reads TGTGCCAGCAGTCCAACCCCTAGCGGCGAGCAGTACTTC. Amino acids: CASSPTPSGEQYF.

This clonotype was counted ten times or more. The gene calls are TRBV20-1 and TRBJ1-2; weak D call: TRBD1 (5 bases). This CDR3 region has 14 residues. With 3 bases removed from V and 4 bases from J, the gap between germline ends came to 15 bases. From germline, CDR1 is DFQATT and CDR2 SNEGSKA (reference sequence). CDR3 sequence (DNA): TGCAGTGCTAGCGCAGGGAAGGAAGGCTATGGCTACACCTTC. It is translated as CSASAGKEGYGYTF.

In DNA, the CDR3 is TGCAGTGCTAGAGATAAGACAGGGGAGGCTTTCTTT. It is translated as CSARDKTGEAFF. This sequence joins TRBV20-1 and TRBJ1-1; 8 positions agree with TRBD1. The length of the CDR3 is 12 residues. V lost 0 bases to trimming and J lost 11 bases; unmatched junction nucleotides: 5. CDR1 and CDR2 from the germline V gene are DFQATT and SNEGSKA (reference sequence).

CDR3 in DNA: TGCAGTGCCCCGGGGCTAGGTATCTTGACTCGGGAGCAGTACTTC. It codes for CSAPGLGILTREQYF. The V call is TRBV20-1, the J call TRBJ2-7; either TRBD1 or TRBD2 may fit D (5 bases each). V was shortened by 6 bases and J by 7 bases, with 25 bases between the two germline ends. The CDR3 extends over 15 amino acids. Germline CDR1 is DFQATT and CDR2 is SNEGSKA (reference sequence).

The chain uses TRBV20-1 and TRBJ2-7; D is uncertain. This CDR3 has 11 residues. V was pared by 6 bases and J by 4 bases, with 10 bases between. Germline values: CDR1 DFQATT, CDR2 SNEGSKA (reference sequence). CDR3 DNA sequence: TGCAGTGCCTCGGACGGGTACGAGCAGTACTTC. It is translated as CSASDGYEQYF.

This clonotype was seen many times. The CDR3 loop reads CASTIGQGAFGYTF. The CDR3 DNA reads as TGTGCCAGCACTATAGGACAGGGGGCGTTTGGCTACACCTTC. The chain uses TRBV5-4 and TRBJ1-2, with 11 bases fitting TRBD1. The germline CDR1 and CDR2 sequences are SGHNT and YYREEE (reference sequence). The CDR3 spans 14 residues. V shed 6 bases and J 7 bases; nucleotides not matched to a gene: 8.

This clonotype was counted a few times. The chain joins TRBV5-6 to TRBJ1-5; 8 nucleotides align to TRBD1. V lost 3 bases to trimming and J lost 3 bases; unmatched junction nucleotides: 8. In germline, CDR1 is SGHDT, CDR2 YYEEEE. The CDR3 is made up of 16 amino acids. CDR3 DNA sequence: TGTGCCAGCAGCTCTCTTGGACAGGGCGACAATCAGCCCCAGCATTTT. It codes for CASSSLGQGDNQPQHF.

The sample holds many counts of this clonotype. V and J are TRBV12-3 or TRBV12-4 and TRBJ2-2; TRBD2 might be the D (5 bases). The CDR3 is 15 residues long. V dropped 4 bases and J dropped 3 bases, with 12 bases sitting between them. The CDR3 coding sequence is TGTGCCAGCAGTTCGGTCACTAGAGACACCGGGGAGCTGTTTTTT. Translating it yields CASSSVTRDTGELFF.

This clonotype was seen repeatedly, ten times or more. This chain joins TRBV27 and TRBJ2-5, with 10 nucleotides matching TRBD2. The CDR3 consists of 15 residues. Trimming cost V 7 bases and J 2 bases; bases outside gene matches: 7. Per germline, CDR1 MNHEY and CDR2 SMNVEV (reference sequence). The CDR3 region is CASMGLAGVQETQYF. The CDR3 region has the DNA TGTGCCAGCATGGGGCTAGCGGGGGTACAAGAGACCCAGTACTTC.

The CDR3 nucleotides read TGCGCCAGCTTTCCAGACTCCGGGGCCTACAATGAGCAGTTCTTC. It is translated as CASFPDSGAYNEQFF. The chain joins TRBV5-1 to TRBJ2-1, with D possibly TRBD2 on 5 matching bases. This CDR3 has 15 amino acids. From germline, CDR1 is SGHRS and CDR2 YFSETQ. Trimming took 7 bases from V and 2 from J, leaving 16 bases between them. Supplemented by reference TRBV5-1 and TRBJ2-1, the full variable domain reads KAGVTQTPRYLIKTRGQQVTLSCSPISGHRSVSWYQQTPGQGLQFLFEYFSETQRNKGNFPGRFSGRQFSNSRSEMNVSTLELGDSALYLCASFPDSGAYNEQFFGPGTRLTVL.

This clonotype showed up many times. DNA of the CDR3: TGCAGTGCTTCAGACAGGGCATATGGCTACACCTTC. This codes for CSASDRAYGYTF. The chain combines TRBV20-1 with TRBJ1-2, with 7 nucleotides matching TRBD1. This CDR3 region has 12 residues. Germline loops: CDR1 DFQATT, CDR2 SNEGSKA (reference sequence). Trimming at V came to 5 bases and at J to 5 bases, leaving 5 bases not matched to a gene.

The J gene is TRBJ2-7, the V gene TRBV7-8; TRBD2 matches at 8 bases. Germline V lookup: CDR1 SGHVS, CDR2 FQNEAQ. The CDR3 runs 14 residues. V was pared by 5 bases and J by 3 bases, with 6 bases of the junction left unmatched. CDR3 sequence: CASSIPGTSYEQYF. The CDR3 DNA follows: TGTGCCAGCAGCATACCCGGGACTAGCTACGAGCAGTACTTC.

The table lists this clonotype with a few counts. J is TRBJ1-4 and V is TRBV13; 7 nucleotides line up with TRBD1. J lost 13 bases, V lost 4 bases, and 9 bases had no gene match. Germline values: CDR1 PRHDT, CDR2 FYEKMQ (reference sequence). This CDR3 contains 13 residues. The CDR3 region has the DNA TGTGCCAGCAGCTCAGGACAGGAACAAAGACTGTTTTTT. Its protein is CASSSGQEQRLFF.

Many counts were recorded for this clonotype. The rearrangement uses TRBV20-1 and TRBJ2-5; D assignment may be TRBD1 or TRBD2 (6 bases each). The length of the CDR3 is 16 residues. V lost 4 bases to trimming and J lost 4 bases, with 22 bases between them. The germline CDR1 and CDR2 sequences are DFQATT and SNEGSKA (reference sequence). In nucleotides, the CDR3 is TGCAGTGCTATTTCGGGAGTTCGGACACAGGGAGAGACCCAGTACTTC. Protein product: CSAISGVRTQGETQYF.